Each of the 27 T cell receptor beta chains below was sequenced from the same sample in a study of post-analysis software for immune sequencing data. Whole-study results and caveats: Higher frequency in patients than in controls was seen for a handful of TRBV segments, with TRBV5-6, TRBV5-1 and TRBV20-1 among them.

Built from TCR beta cDNA, the libraries had unique molecular identifiers in them. A single record per CDR3 protein comes from TCRdb applying MiXCR to the PCR reads. This table has 400,000 to 500,000 distinct CDR3 sequences, about 40% appearing once. These TCRs' antigens remain unknown. The source material was blood. These receptors were obtained from a girl between 2 and 10 years old with multiple sclerosis.

Worth noting for this clonotype: A junction boundary mismatches the germline segment, possibly from a read error. Here the CDR3 DNA reads TGTGCCAGCAAAAGGGGAGACAGTCTGAACATTGAAGCTTTCTTT. This codes for CASKRGDSLNIEAFF. This chain connects TRBV3-1 to TRBJ1-1; tentatively, D is TRBD1 (5 bases). CDR1 is LGHDT, CDR2 YNNKEL, per germline (reference sequence). There are 15 residues in the CDR3.

V gene TRBV6-6 combines with J gene TRBJ2-1; TRBD1 matches 8 bases. The V gene's germline CDR1 is MNHNY and CDR2 SVGAGI (reference sequence). The CDR3 totals 16 residues. V shed 1 base and J 1 base; nucleotides not matched to a gene: 3. The chain's CDR3 is CASSYYRQGSYNEQFF. CDR3 nucleotides: TGTGCCAGCAGTTACTACCGACAGGGGTCCTACAATGAGCAGTTCTTC.

This clonotype was seen at least ten times. This chain connects TRBV6-6 to TRBJ2-3; D is undetermined. Trimming shortened V by 6 bases and J by 6 bases, and 13 bases separated the two germline ends. There are 13 residues in the CDR3. Per the germline V gene, CDR1 is MNHNY and CDR2 is SVGAGI (reference sequence). This CDR3 reads CASSPSRTDTQYF. Written as DNA, the CDR3 is TGTGCCAGCAGCCCGTCTAGGACGGATACGCAGTATTTT.

This clonotype came up a few times. The J gene is TRBJ2-7, the V gene TRBV4-2, with D uncertain. With 2 bases removed from V and 3 bases from J, the gap between germline ends came to 14 bases. This CDR3 has 15 amino acids. From germline, CDR1 is LGHNA and CDR2 YNFKEQ. The CDR3 DNA reads TGTGCCAGCAGCCAACCCGCAAAAACGGTCTACGAGCAGTACTTC. This translates into CASSQPAKTVYEQYF.

The chain carries TRBV9 and TRBJ1-1; no definite D call. Germline loops: CDR1 SGDLS, CDR2 YYNGEE. Trimming shortened V by 4 bases and J by 4 bases, and 14 bases separated the two germline ends. The CDR3 spans 14 residues. The CDR3 region is CASSPGREGTEAFF. CDR3 bases: TGTGCCAGCAGCCCTGGACGGGAGGGCACTGAAGCTTTCTTT. The full variable domain, in which reference TRBV9 and TRBJ1-1 provide the parts outside the CDR3, is DSGVTQTPKHLITATGQRVTLRCSPRSGDLSVYWYQQSLDQGLQFLIQYYNGEERAKGNILERFSAQQFPDLHSELNLSSLELGDSALYFCASSPGREGTEAFFGQGTRLTVV.

This clonotype was found a few times. The rearrangement links TRBV20-1 to TRBJ1-2, with 10 bases aligning to TRBD1. J was trimmed by 8 bases and V by 3 bases; bases with no gene match: 3. CDR3 size: 12 residues. Germline V gene sequence: CDR1 DFQATT, CDR2 SNEGSKA (reference sequence). The CDR3 reads CSARGTGDGYTF. As DNA, the CDR3 is TGCAGTGCTAGGGGGACAGGGGACGGCTACACCTTC.

This clonotype was observed at least ten times. The CDR3 DNA reads TGTGCCAGCAGCTTAGGCCCTTACCTCTCCTACGAGCAGTACTTC. It specifies CASSLGPYLSYEQYF. This chain connects TRBV13 to TRBJ2-7; D not certain. The CDR3 is 15 residues long. Germline V lookup: CDR1 PRHDT, CDR2 FYEKMQ (reference sequence). Deletions cut 0 bases from V and 0 bases from J, with 9 bases between.

CDR3 DNA: TGTGCCAGCAGCGACCTAGGTGTGAGATCCCCAGATACGCAGTATTTT. It translates to CASSDLGVRSPDTQYF. This chain uses TRBV28 with TRBJ2-3; D gene unclear. This CDR3 is built from 16 residues. V shed 6 bases and J shed 4 bases, with 20 bases lying between them. CDR1 and CDR2 from the germline V gene are MDHEN and SYDVKM. Based on the CDR3 plus reference TRBV28 and TRBJ2-3, the full variable domain is DVKVTQSSRYLVKRTGEKVFLECVQDMDHENMFWYRQDPGLGLRLIYFSYDVKMKEKGDIPEGYSVSREKKERFSLILESASTNQTSMYLCASSDLGVRSPDTQYFGPGTRLTVL.

This rearrangement joins TRBV20-1 to TRBJ1-6; a possible D gene is TRBD1 (5 bases). CDR3 length: 12 residues. Germline V gene sequence: CDR1 DFQATT, CDR2 SNEGSKA (reference sequence). The V end was cut by 5 bases, the J end by 11 bases, with 13 bases between. The CDR3 DNA reads TGCAGTGCTCCGGGGCCCAGGACACCCCTCCACTTT. Protein sequence: CSAPGPRTPLHF.

For this clonotype: One end of the junction varies from germline; a read error may be responsible. This chain connects TRBV6-5 to TRBJ1-2; the match to TRBD1 covers 8 bases. CDR1 MNHEY and CDR2 SVGAGI come from the germline V gene. This CDR3 has 15 amino acids. CDR3 coding DNA: TGTGCCGGCAGGCCGACGGGACAGGACAGCTATGGCTACACCTTC. Translating gives CAGRPTGQDSYGYTF.

In nucleotides, the CDR3 is TGTGCCAGCAGCGGAACTAGCTACGAGCAGTACTTC. Protein sequence: CASSGTSYEQYF. The rearrangement links TRBV9 to TRBJ2-4, with D perhaps TRBD2 (5 bases). The better agreement between TRBJ2-7 and the DNA end casts doubt on the J call. The CDR3 totals 12 residues. Germline V gives CDR1 SGDLS, CDR2 YYNGEE.

The CDR3 spells CASSLDGVGGSEQYF. The CDR3 region has the DNA TGTGCCAGCAGTCTTGACGGGGTTGGGGGGTCCGAGCAGTACTTC. This sequence joins TRBV28 and TRBJ2-7, with D possibly TRBD2 on 6 matching bases. Germline CDR1 is MDHEN and CDR2 is SYDVKM. The V end lost 5 bases, the J end lost 6 bases, and 20 bases lay between the germline ends. The CDR3 runs 15 residues.

CDR3 sequence reads: CSASPRQNPYEQYF. CDR3 coding DNA: TGCAGTGCTAGCCCCAGGCAGAATCCCTACGAGCAGTACTTC. The chain carries TRBV20-1 and TRBJ2-7, with D uncertain. Germline lookup yields CDR1 DFQATT and CDR2 SNEGSKA (reference sequence). The germline V and J ends were trimmed by 3 bases and 2 bases, with 14 bases remaining between them. The CDR3 is made up of 14 amino acids.

This clonotype has a count of ten or more. V gene TRBV6-2 or TRBV6-3 combines with J gene TRBJ2-5; 7 positions match TRBD1. The CDR3 consists of 14 residues. The V segment lost 0 bases and the J segment 4 bases; nucleotides outside the gene matches: 2. The germline CDR1 and CDR2 sequences are MNHEY and SVGEGT. The CDR3 loop reads CASSYSRGPETQYF. Written as DNA, the CDR3 is TGTGCCAGCAGTTACTCGAGGGGGCCAGAGACCCAGTACTTC.

As for this clonotype: Given a much more abundant clone one base away, this may be a read error. This chain links TRBV5-1 with TRBJ2-1; 8 nucleotides line up with TRBD1. Germline assignment: CDR1 SGHRS and CDR2 YFSETQ. The CDR3 is made up of 15 amino acids. The CDR3 bases are TGCGCCAGCAGCTTCCAGGGGGCGTTATACAATGAGCCGTTCTTC. Its protein product is CASSFQGALYNEPFF.

This sequence joins TRBV20-1 and TRBJ2-5; 9 bases line up with TRBD1. The CDR3 runs 13 residues. Trimming at V came to 6 bases and at J to 3 bases, leaving 5 bases not matched to a gene. Germline lookup yields CDR1 DFQATT and CDR2 SNEGSKA (reference sequence). The CDR3 sequence: CSARRQGEETQYF. The CDR3 DNA is TGCAGTGCCCGAAGACAGGGGGAAGAGACCCAGTACTTC.

This clonotype occurred a few times. This chain uses TRBV7-9 with TRBJ2-4; either TRBD1 or TRBD2 may supply D (6 bases each). The CDR3 is made up of 17 amino acids. Per germline, CDR1 SEHNR and CDR2 FQNEAQ (reference sequence). The V end was cut by 3 bases, the J end by 3 bases, with 18 bases between. In DNA form, the CDR3 reads TGTGCCAGCAGCTTTGGGGGGCGCTGGTATGGCAAAAACATTCAGTACTTC. Residues: CASSFGGRWYGKNIQYF.

This clonotype was seen only once. The chain carries TRBV12-5 and TRBJ1-1; 7 bases are a match to TRBD1. The germline gives CDR1 LGHNT, CDR2 FRNRAP. Trimming took 0 bases from V and 11 from J; bases not matched to a gene: 3. The length of the CDR3 is 12 residues. CDR3 bases: TGTGCTAGTGGTTTGGTAACGACAGGGGCTTTCTTT. The encoded protein is CASGLVTTGAFF.

This clonotype was seen only a few times. The chain carries TRBV7-9 and TRBJ2-5, with D possibly TRBD1 on 5 matching bases. The germline CDR1 and CDR2 sequences are SEHNR and FQNEAQ (reference sequence). Trimming took off 5 bases at V and 6 bases at J, with 10 bases between the two ends. The CDR3 consists of 12 residues. CDR3 sequence reads: CASSQTVQTQYF. Written as DNA, the CDR3 is TGTGCCAGCAGCCAGACAGTACAGACCCAGTACTTC.

The chain combines TRBV7-9 with TRBJ1-6, with TRBD1 as a possible D gene (5 bases). The germline V gene has CDR1 SEHNR and CDR2 FQNEAQ (reference sequence). The V and J ends lost 0 bases and 9 bases respectively, with 12 bases between them. The CDR3 extends over 15 amino acids. For the CDR3, the DNA is TGTGCCAGCAGCTTAGCCGGTCAGGGCCGTTCACCCCTCCACTTT. Translation: CASSLAGQGRSPLHF.

The chain recombines TRBV10-3 with TRBJ2-7, with 10 bases fitting TRBD2. The CDR3 has 17 amino acids. V gave up 8 bases and J gave up 0 bases; unmatched junction bases: 13. Germline V gene data show CDR1 as ENHRY and CDR2 as SYGVKD. Here the CDR3 reads CAIRGGLASDASYEQYF. As DNA, the CDR3 is TGTGCCATCCGTGGGGGACTAGCGTCCGACGCCTCCTACGAGCAGTACTTC.

The chain is built from TRBV3-1 and TRBJ2-7; tentatively, D is TRBD2 (5 bases). In germline, CDR1 is LGHDT, CDR2 YNNKEL (reference sequence). This CDR3 spans 14 amino acids. V was cut by 1 base and J by 2 bases, with 9 bases left in between. The CDR3 protein is CASSQGEGTYEQYF. CDR3 nucleotide sequence: TGTGCCAGCAGCCAAGGAGAGGGAACCTACGAGCAGTACTTC.

The V call is TRBV5-5, the J call TRBJ2-7; 9 nucleotides align to TRBD2. Per the germline V gene, CDR1 is SGHKS and CDR2 is YYEKEE (reference sequence). The CDR3 length is 18 residues. With V trimmed by 6 bases and J by 4 bases, 20 bases remained unmatched. In nucleotides, the CDR3 is TGTGCCAGCAACTTCCGCCAAGGACGAGCGGGGGGAACATACGAGCAGTACTTC. This sequence encodes CASNFRQGRAGGTYEQYF.

This clonotype was seen a handful of times. The chain links TRBV29-1 to TRBJ2-7; D not resolved. Germline V lookup: CDR1 SQVTM, CDR2 ANQGSEA. Between the trimmed V and J ends, which lost 1 base and 1 base, there was a span of 8 bases. This CDR3 has 13 amino acids. In DNA form, the CDR3 reads TGCAGCGTTGAAGGGGGTCAGTCCTACGAGCAGTACTTC. Translated: CSVEGGQSYEQYF.

Here the CDR3 reads CASSYGHPDVQPQHF. CDR3 DNA: TGTGCCAGCAGTTACGGGCACCCGGATGTTCAGCCCCAGCATTTT. V is TRBV6-6 and J is TRBJ1-5, with unresolved D. The CDR3 sequence is 15 residues long. The germline CDR1 and CDR2 sequences are MNHNY and SVGAGI (reference sequence). The V gene lost 2 bases and the J gene lost 6 bases, with 14 bases spanning the gap.

The gene calls are TRBV9 and TRBJ2-3, with 9 nucleotides matching TRBD1. CDR1 and CDR2 (germline): SGDLS, YYNGEE. Losses at the gene ends were 4 bases for V and 2 bases for J; bases not matched to a gene: 8. This CDR3 has 16 amino acids. The CDR3: CASSPRQGGTTDTQYF. The CDR3 DNA follows: TGTGCCAGCAGCCCTCGACAGGGGGGGACCACAGATACGCAGTATTTT.

The V and J genes are TRBV5-1 and TRBJ2-1, with D hard to call. CDR1 is SGHRS and CDR2 is YFSETQ in the germline V gene. This CDR3 contains 14 residues. V dropped 10 bases and J dropped 0 bases, with 14 bases sitting between them. CDR3 in amino acids: CASTSPGSYNEQFF. DNA for the CDR3: TGCGCCTCCACTTCGCCGGGCTCCTACAATGAGCAGTTCTTC.